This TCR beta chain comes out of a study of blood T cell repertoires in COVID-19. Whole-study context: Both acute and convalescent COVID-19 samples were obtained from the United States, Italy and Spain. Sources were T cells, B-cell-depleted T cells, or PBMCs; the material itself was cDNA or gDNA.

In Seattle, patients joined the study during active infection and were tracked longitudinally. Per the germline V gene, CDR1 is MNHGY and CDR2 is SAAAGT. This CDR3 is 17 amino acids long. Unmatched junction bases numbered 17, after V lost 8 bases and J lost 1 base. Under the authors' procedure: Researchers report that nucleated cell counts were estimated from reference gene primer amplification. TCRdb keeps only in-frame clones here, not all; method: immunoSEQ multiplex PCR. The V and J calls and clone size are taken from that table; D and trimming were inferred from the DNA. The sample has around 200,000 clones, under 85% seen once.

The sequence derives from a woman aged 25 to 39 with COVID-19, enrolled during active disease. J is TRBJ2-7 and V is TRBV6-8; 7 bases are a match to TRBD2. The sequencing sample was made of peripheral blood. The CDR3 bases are TGTGCCAGCGGCGCGACCGGACTAGTTAGTTTTTCCTACGAGCAGTACTTC. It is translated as CASGATGLVSFSYEQYF.